Presented here are 31 T cell receptor beta chains from one specimen sequenced in a study of human T cells and chemical hapten exposure. Time point denoted: patch test 1, 2 weeks after DPC sensitization. The treatment: therapeutic diphenylcyclopropenone sensitization with weekly scalp DPC. TCRdb passed the RACE reads through MiXCR, listing each CDR3 protein once. Among 300,000 to 450,000 distinct CDR3 sequences listed, nearly 5% were seen once. The sample consisted of whole blood, taken in connection with sensitization to the hapten diphenylcyclopropenone (DPC). Receptors originate from a woman between 45 and 65 years old with alopecia areata. Some clones in this sample may be carry-over from other donors' samples.

The genes are TRBV20-1 and TRBJ1-5, with TRBD1 matching over 7 bases. This CDR3 contains 14 residues. CDR1 DFQATT and CDR2 SNEGSKA come from the germline V gene (reference sequence). The ends lost 3 bases at V and 3 bases at J; junction bases unmatched: 5. CDR3 amino acids: CSASDRVDNQPQHF. DNA of the CDR3: TGCAGTGCTAGCGACAGGGTAGACAATCAGCCCCAGCATTTT.

There are many counts of this clonotype. The V call is TRBV25-1, the J call TRBJ1-1; D perhaps matches TRBD1 (6 bases). V was trimmed by 6 bases and J by 5 bases, leaving 19 bases between them. The germline gives CDR1 MGHDK, CDR2 SYGVNS. CDR3 length: 15 amino acids. CDR3 in amino acids: CASSFPRGRRTEAFF. The CDR3 DNA sequence: TGTGCCAGCAGCTTCCCCAGGGGAAGAAGAACTGAAGCTTTCTTT.

This sequence joins TRBV6-4 and TRBJ1-1; possible D gene TRBD1, 5 bases. This CDR3 region has 13 residues. Germline V lookup: CDR1 MRHNA, CDR2 SNTAGT. V lost 7 bases, J lost 1 base, and 10 bases lay in between. The CDR3 DNA follows: TGTGCCAGCAAGAGGGGACCGAACACTGAAGCTTTCTTT. Amino acid sequence: CASKRGPNTEAFF.

J is TRBJ2-3 and V is TRBV12-3 or TRBV12-4; the D gene is possibly TRBD2 (6 bases). V lost 6 bases and J 4 bases, leaving 17 bases between the germline ends. This CDR3 contains 15 residues. The CDR3 bases are TGTGCCAGCAGGCCCAGCGGGTCGCCACCAGATACGCAGTATTTT. It yields the protein CASRPSGSPPDTQYF.

The chain couples TRBV6-2 or TRBV6-3 to TRBJ1-1; no definite D call. Germline CDR1 is MNHEY and CDR2 is SVGEGT. This CDR3 spans 13 amino acids. V gave up 7 bases and J gave up 1 base, with 10 bases separating them. The CDR3 here is CASKEVTNTEAFF. The DNA of the CDR3 is TGTGCCAGCAAGGAGGTAACGAACACTGAAGCTTTCTTT.

This clonotype was counted many times. V gene TRBV11-2 combines with J gene TRBJ2-7; 12 bases align to TRBD2. With 5 bases clipped from V and 5 bases from J, the junction kept 10 bases outside the gene matches. CDR1 SGHAT and CDR2 FQNNGV come from the germline V gene. The CDR3 is 16 amino acids. Written as DNA, the CDR3 is TGTGCCAGCAGCCCCCGGACTAGCGGGATAGGTCACGAGCAGTACTTC. It yields the protein CASSPRTSGIGHEQYF.

The sample holds many counts of this clonotype. The V call is TRBV20-1, the J call TRBJ2-7; 7 bases align to TRBD2. Germline V gives CDR1 DFQATT, CDR2 SNEGSKA (reference sequence). V trimming: 3 bases; J trimming: 0 bases; junction bases outside the gene matches: 8. The length of the CDR3 is 15 residues. As DNA, the CDR3 is TGCAGTGCTAGTGGGGCTAGCGGTAGCTCCTACGAGCAGTACTTC. This gives the protein CSASGASGSSYEQYF.

This clonotype was seen ten or more times. The chain is built from TRBV9 and TRBJ2-3, with 9 bases fitting TRBD2. The V gene's germline CDR1 is SGDLS and CDR2 YYNGEE. There are 16 residues in the CDR3. V trimming: 3 bases; J trimming: 6 bases; junction bases outside the gene matches: 11. CDR3 in amino acids: CASSGVAGAARDTQYF. For the CDR3, the DNA is TGTGCCAGCAGCGGGGTAGCGGGGGCCGCCCGGGATACGCAGTATTTT.

This clonotype was counted a few times. The genes are TRBV2 and TRBJ2-4; D may correspond to TRBD1 or TRBD2 (5 bases each). Germline V gene data show CDR1 as SNHLY and CDR2 as FYNNEI. V was pared by 2 bases and J by 8 bases, with 10 bases between. This CDR3 has 13 amino acids. The CDR3 here is CASSEQGVDIQYF. DNA for the CDR3: TGTGCCAGCAGTGAACAGGGAGTTGACATTCAGTACTTC.

A word on this clonotype: At one boundary the junction diverges from the germline segment, which might be a read error. The chain has TRBV4-3 and TRBJ2-1; 7 bases line up with TRBD2. Germline V gene data show CDR1 as LGHNA and CDR2 as YSLEER. The CDR3 sequence is 15 residues long. CDR3 nucleotide sequence: TGCGCCAGCAGCCAAAGCGGGGACTCCTACAATGAGCAGTTATTC. Its protein product is CASSQSGDSYNEQLF.

The chain is built from TRBV14 and TRBJ2-2; D is perhaps TRBD2 (5 bases). Trimming pared 1 base from V and 6 bases from J, leaving 9 bases between. Germline V gene data show CDR1 as SGHDN and CDR2 as FVKESK. The CDR3 has 14 residues. The CDR3 region is CASSQVYGAGELFF. In DNA, the CDR3 is TGTGCCAGCAGCCAAGTCTACGGGGCCGGGGAGCTGTTTTTT.

On this clonotype itself: One base away lies a much larger clone, so this may be a sequencing read error. The rearrangement joins TRBV11-2 to TRBJ2-1; possible D gene TRBD2, 5 bases. The CDR3 has 17 residues. Germline V gives CDR1 SGHAT, CDR2 FQNNGV. CDR3 loop: CASSLDGRLASCNEQFF. The CDR3 nucleotides are TGTGCCAGCAGCTTAGATGGTAGGCTAGCCTCCTGCAATGAGCAGTTCTTC.

This clonotype appeared many times. The chain is built from TRBV5-1 and TRBJ2-1; no definite D call. Trimming left V 0 bases short and J 2 bases short, with 12 bases between. CDR3 length: 16 amino acids. In germline, CDR1 is SGHRS, CDR2 YFSETQ. The CDR3 here is CASSLAGLGPYNEQFF. The CDR3 DNA sequence: TGCGCCAGCAGCTTGGCCGGCCTAGGGCCCTACAATGAGCAGTTCTTC.

The sample holds many counts of this clonotype. The J gene is TRBJ2-7, the V gene TRBV4-1, with 10 positions matching TRBD2. Germline CDR1 reads MGHRA; CDR2 reads YSYEKL. Unmatched junction bases numbered 4, after V lost 1 base and J lost 1 base. The CDR3 runs 16 residues. The chain's CDR3 is CASSQVLAGGSYEQYF. Written as DNA, the CDR3 is TGCGCCAGCAGCCAAGTTTTAGCGGGGGGATCCTACGAGCAGTACTTC.

There are many counts of this clonotype. V gene TRBV10-3 combines with J gene TRBJ2-2; tentative D call: TRBD1 (6 bases). The CDR3 contains 17 residues. V lost 10 bases, J lost 2 bases, and 23 bases lay in between. Per the germline V gene, CDR1 is ENHRY and CDR2 is SYGVKD. Written as DNA, the CDR3 is TGTGCCACCACCCCAAGCCAGGGGAGCGGAAACACCGGGGAGCTGTTTTTT. It yields the protein CATTPSQGSGNTGELFF.

In its sample, this clonotype was seen many times. The chain uses TRBV12-3 or TRBV12-4 and TRBJ2-5, with TRBD1 matching over 8 bases. The CDR3 is 12 residues long. V shed 4 bases, J shed 10 bases, and the junction held 5 bases outside the gene matches. The CDR3 nucleotides are TGTGCCAGCAGTTATCCGACAGGGGTCCAGTACTTC. Amino acid sequence: CASSYPTGVQYF.

This clonotype occurred a few times. The chain carries TRBV4-1 and TRBJ2-5; 9 nucleotides line up with TRBD2. Per the germline V gene, CDR1 is MGHRA and CDR2 is YSYEKL. The CDR3 extends over 16 amino acids. After removal of 0 bases from V and 9 bases from J, the junction contained 11 bases not matched to a gene. The CDR3, as DNA: TGCGCCAGCAGCCAAGATCACCTAGCGGGGCCTGGGCCCCAGTACTTC. Translation: CASSQDHLAGPGPQYF.

CDR3 in amino acids: CASSPQGQGTEAFF. CDR3 coding DNA: TGTGCCAGCAGCCCGCAGGGACAGGGGACTGAAGCTTTCTTT. The chain couples TRBV5-4 to TRBJ1-1; 10 bases align to TRBD1. CDR1 and CDR2 (germline): SGHNT, YYREEE (reference sequence). V trimming: 4 bases; J trimming: 5 bases; junction bases outside the gene matches: 5. The CDR3 length is 14 residues.

In this sample, this clonotype turned up many times. The chain is built from TRBV4-2 and TRBJ2-1; D possibly uses TRBD1 or TRBD2 (5 bases each). This CDR3 is 22 amino acids long. Germline CDR1 LGHNA, CDR2 YNFKEQ. Trimming shortened V by 2 bases and J by 0 bases, and 29 bases separated the two germline ends. The CDR3 coding sequence is TGTGCCAGCAGCCAAAGGTTCCCGCGGGTATCAGGACCAGGGCCCTCCTACAATGAGCAGTTCTTC. Its protein product is CASSQRFPRVSGPGPSYNEQFF.

This clonotype was recorded at least ten times. The CDR3 sequence is CASSLEPGVKQPQHF. The CDR3 DNA reads as TGTGCCAGCAGCTTGGAGCCAGGGGTTAAGCAGCCCCAGCATTTT. The genes are TRBV11-2 and TRBJ1-5; perhaps TRBD1 as D (6 bases). This CDR3 region has 15 residues. Germline CDR1 and CDR2: SGHAT and FQNNGV. V dropped 3 bases and J dropped 7 bases, with 16 bases sitting between them. Based on the CDR3 plus reference TRBV11-2 and TRBJ1-5, the full variable domain is EAGVAQSPRYKIIEKRQSVAFWCNPISGHATLYWYQQILGQGPKLLIQFQNNGVVDDSQLPKDRFSAERLKGVDSTLKIQPAKLEDSAVYLCASSLEPGVKQPQHFGDGTRLSIL.

The chain joins TRBV6-6 to TRBJ1-2; 7 nucleotides match TRBD1. Trimming cost V 1 base and J 3 bases; bases outside gene matches: 5. The CDR3 runs to 15 residues. Looked up from germline, CDR1 is MNHNY and CDR2 is SVGAGI (reference sequence). CDR3: CASSYLTGKDYGYTF. The CDR3, as DNA: TGTGCCAGCAGTTACTTGACAGGGAAGGACTATGGCTACACCTTC.

The genes are TRBV5-1 and TRBJ2-7; 12 bases line up with TRBD1. Unmatched junction bases numbered 3, after V lost 4 bases and J lost 7 bases. The CDR3 spans 13 residues. In germline, CDR1 is SGHRS, CDR2 YFSETQ. This CDR3 is CASSGTGGGEQYF. The CDR3 DNA reads TGCGCCAGCAGCGGGACAGGGGGCGGTGAGCAGTACTTC. Based on the CDR3 plus reference TRBV5-1 and TRBJ2-7, the full variable domain is KAGVTQTPRYLIKTRGQQVTLSCSPISGHRSVSWYQQTPGQGLQFLFEYFSETQRNKGNFPGRFSGRQFSNSRSEMNVSTLELGDSALYLCASSGTGGGEQYFGPGTRLTVT.

The table lists this clonotype with many counts. CDR3 in amino acids: CASSPGTDNSPLHF. The DNA of the CDR3 is TGTGCCAGCAGCCCCGGGACAGATAATTCACCCCTCCACTTT. The chain carries TRBV7-9 and TRBJ1-6; 7 nucleotides match TRBD1. Germline lookup yields CDR1 SEHNR and CDR2 FQNEAQ (reference sequence). With V trimmed by 5 bases and J by 5 bases, 3 bases remained unmatched. The CDR3 is made up of 14 amino acids. Looking up the rest from reference TRBV7-9 and TRBJ1-6 gives the full variable domain: DTGVSQNPRHKITKRGQNVTFRCDPISEHNRLYWYRQTLGQGPEFLTYFQNEAQLEKSRLLSDRFSAERPKGSFSTLEIQRTEQGDSAMYLCASSPGTDNSPLHFGNGTRLTVT.

This clonotype has ten or more counts. This sequence joins TRBV12-3 or TRBV12-4 and TRBJ2-3, with D tentatively TRBD1 (6 bases). With 5 bases removed from V and 4 bases from J, the gap between germline ends came to 19 bases. This CDR3 comprises 16 residues. This CDR3 is CASSPQGRGRADTQYF. In DNA form, the CDR3 reads TGTGCCAGCAGTCCCCAGGGCAGGGGTCGGGCAGATACGCAGTATTTT.

V gene TRBV2 combines with J gene TRBJ2-5; TRBD2 aligns across 10 bases. V lost 8 bases and J lost 1; bases outside the gene matches: 7. CDR1 and CDR2 from the germline V gene are SNHLY and FYNNEI. The CDR3 sequence is 15 residues long. CDR3 amino acids: CASCRTSGPQETQYF. CDR3 coding DNA: TGTGCCAGCTGTCGGACTAGCGGACCCCAAGAGACCCAGTACTTC. The full variable domain, rest sourced from reference TRBV2 and TRBJ2-5, is EPEVTQTPSHQVTQMGQEVILRCVPISNHLYFYWYRQILGQKVEFLVSFYNNEISEKSEIFDDQFSVERPDGSNFTLKIRSTKLEDSAMYFCASCRTSGPQETQYFGPGTRLLVL.

This clonotype was picked up many times. This chain connects TRBV6-2 or TRBV6-3 to TRBJ1-1; tentative D call: TRBD1 (5 bases). The V gene's germline CDR1 is MNHEY and CDR2 SVGEGT. V lost 2 bases, J lost 3 bases, and 7 bases lay in between. CDR3 size: 13 residues. In DNA, the CDR3 is TGTGCCAGCAGTTACGTAGGGGACACTGAAGCTTTCTTT. The encoded protein is CASSYVGDTEAFF.

This clonotype was found many times. The gene calls are TRBV12-3 or TRBV12-4 and TRBJ2-3, with 7 bases lining up with TRBD2. Trimming took 4 bases from V and 2 from J; bases not matched to a gene: 6. CDR3 length equals 15 residues. CDR3 sequence: CASSSTGGFTDTQYF. The CDR3 DNA follows: TGTGCCAGCAGTTCCACGGGGGGTTTCACAGATACGCAGTATTTT.

In its sample, this clonotype was seen many times. This rearrangement joins TRBV12-3 or TRBV12-4 to TRBJ1-3, with TRBD1 as a possible D gene (5 bases). V lost 6 bases, J lost 2 bases, and 11 bases lay in between. CDR3 length: 14 amino acids. CDR3 protein: CASRRDLAGNTIYF. The CDR3 nucleotides are TGTGCCAGCAGGAGGGACCTAGCTGGAAACACCATATATTTT.

The chain uses TRBV29-1 and TRBJ1-1; 11 bases align to TRBD1. The V segment lost 6 bases and the J segment 3 bases; nucleotides outside the gene matches: 9. This CDR3 has 15 amino acids. Germline CDR1 SQVTM, CDR2 ANQGSEA. DNA of the CDR3: TGCAGCGTCTACGGACAGGGGGCGACGGACACTGAAGCTTTCTTT. It specifies CSVYGQGATDTEAFF.

The chain combines TRBV6-2 or TRBV6-3 with TRBJ2-7, with D unclear. V was trimmed by 4 bases and J by 3 bases, leaving 7 bases between them. Germline assignment: CDR1 MNHEY and CDR2 SVGEGT. The CDR3 spans 12 residues. The chain's CDR3 is CASSFPVYEQYF. The CDR3 DNA follows: TGTGCCAGCAGTTTTCCAGTCTACGAGCAGTACTTC.

The V call is TRBV7-2, the J call TRBJ2-7; D is ambiguous. Germline assignment: CDR1 SGHTA and CDR2 FQGNSA. The CDR3 is 14 residues long. V was pared by 5 bases and J by 6 bases, with 17 bases between. This CDR3 reads CASSPTRNSGEQYF. Written as DNA, the CDR3 is TGTGCCAGCAGCCCTACTCGAAATTCCGGCGAGCAGTACTTC.